The subject of this entry is one T cell receptor (beta chain). This CDR3 is built from 17 residues. Losses at the gene ends were 4 bases for V and 2 bases for J; bases not matched to a gene: 12. The germline V gene has CDR1 MGHDK and CDR2 SYGVNS. Using immunoSEQ multiplex PCR, the repertoire was profiled, and TCRdb retains in-frame clones only, with some absent. The sample carries 39,000 or so clones, approximately 91% recorded once. The data belong to a study of T cell changes during pregnancy in multiple sclerosis. The chain joins TRBV25-1 to TRBJ2-5, with 8 bases matching TRBD2. This sequence was found in a female donor with multiple sclerosis, enrolled in a pregnancy study. The sample here was CD8+ T cells from peripheral blood mononuclear cells, taken after pregnancy. The CDR3 coding sequence is TGTGCCAGCAGTGTTCTAGCGGGCCTAGGTCTTCAAGAGACCCAGTACTTC. It translates to CASSVLAGLGLQETQYF.